This T cell receptor (beta chain) was obtained from a study of human T cells and chemical hapten exposure. TCRdb re-called the RACE reads with MiXCR, one entry per CDR3 protein. The data show about 340,000 distinct CDR3 sequences, approximately 6.9% seen once. From germline, CDR1 is MNHEY and CDR2 SVGAGI. There are 15 residues in the CDR3. Deletions cut 8 bases from V and 6 bases from J, with 22 bases between. The time point is: patch test 1, 2 weeks after DPC sensitization. The treatment was: therapeutic diphenylcyclopropenone sensitization with weekly scalp DPC. This clonotype was seen repeatedly, ten times or more.

J is TRBJ1-2 and V is TRBV6-5; D is unresolved. The receptor comes from a woman between 18 and 29 years old with alopecia areata. Some clones in this sample may be carry-over from other donors' samples. The sample was whole blood, taken in connection with sensitization to the hapten diphenylcyclopropenone (DPC). The CDR3 protein is CASLDTTSGHHGYTF. The CDR3 nucleotides read TGTGCCAGCCTTGATACGACAAGCGGTCACCATGGCTACACCTTC.